This T cell receptor (beta chain) was obtained from a study of T-cell memory formation after mild COVID-19. V dropped 0 bases and J dropped 4 bases, with 11 bases sitting between them. CDR1 and CDR2 from the germline V gene are SGDLS and YYNGEE. The CDR3 loop spans 15 amino acids. 5'RACE primed at constant segments yielded TCR alpha and TCR beta cDNA libraries bearing sample barcodes and UMIs. One entry per CDR3 protein, called by TCRdb with MiXCR from the 5' RACE reads. The table has under 600,000 distinct CDR3 sequences, less than 25% seen once. The receptor comes from an adult woman who had mild COVID-19 (a few samples of this study predate the infection). Cell type and time point are not known. This chain uses TRBV9 with TRBJ2-1, with D possibly being TRBD2 (5 bases). Sequencing was done on a sample of PBMCs or a T cell subset sorted from them (not recorded which). The CDR3 region has the DNA TGTGCCAGCAGCGTAGACAGCGGCCGGTACAATGAGCAGTTCTTC. Amino acids: CASSVDSGRYNEQFF.